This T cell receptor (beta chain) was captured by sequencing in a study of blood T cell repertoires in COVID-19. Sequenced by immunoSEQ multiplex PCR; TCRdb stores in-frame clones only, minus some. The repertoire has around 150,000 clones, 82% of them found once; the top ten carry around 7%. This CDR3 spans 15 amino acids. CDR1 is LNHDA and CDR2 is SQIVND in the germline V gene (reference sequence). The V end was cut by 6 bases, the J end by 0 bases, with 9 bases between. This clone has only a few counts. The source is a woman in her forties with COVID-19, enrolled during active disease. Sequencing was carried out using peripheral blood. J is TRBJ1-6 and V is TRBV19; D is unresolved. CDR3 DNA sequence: TGTGCCAGTAGAGGGAGGAACTCCTATAATTCACCCCTCCACTTT. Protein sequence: CASRGRNSYNSPLHF.